This T cell receptor (beta chain) originates from a study of cytomegalovirus exposure and HLA in healthy donors. Whole-study results and caveats: High sensitivity and specificity were reportedly achieved when the classifier diagnosed cytomegalovirus status.

Amplification used 60 Vbeta primers and 13 Jbeta primers. Measured with immunoSEQ multiplex PCR; TCRdb has only the in-frame clones, and not every one. The table has over 150,000 clones, 75% to 85% seen once. The V gene end was trimmed by 4 bases and the J gene end by 10 bases; junction bases not matched to a gene: 16. CDR1 and CDR2 from the germline V gene are MNHEY and SVGAGI. The CDR3 spans 16 residues. Regarding this clone: Its antigen is still unknown.

The source of this sequence is a woman aged 40 to 50 in good health and CMV-seropositive. The material sequenced was PBMCs. The genes are TRBV6-5 and TRBJ2-1; 7 bases match TRBD1. The CDR3: CASSSKPRGLWHEQFF. DNA for the CDR3: TGTGCCAGCAGTTCCAAACCAAGGGGGCTCTGGCACGAGCAGTTCTTC.